Detailed here is one T cell receptor (beta chain). Its antigen is unidentified. TCRdb passed the 5' RACE reads through MiXCR, listing each CDR3 protein once. The sample gives around 480,000 distinct CDR3 sequences, approximately 14% of which show up once; approximately 0.52% is in the top ten. Healthy Caucasians were all of the donors. The V end lost 5 bases, the J end lost 0 bases, and 17 bases lay between the germline ends. Germline-derived CDR1 and CDR2 are MDHEN and SYDVKM. The CDR3 is 16 residues long. The data stem from a study of identical twins. Findings of the study overall: For zero-insertion analyses, partial confounding could come from invariant MAIT and iNKT cells. These conclusions were based on statistical analysis (cross-sectional, not following the same donors). Twins shared beta out-of-frame sequences in excess, but this excess was weaker.

The same sample was also studied in work on yellow fever vaccine responses in identical twins.

Input material: CD4+ T cells sorted from blood. The receptor was isolated from a woman aged 18-29 years in good health. This chain connects TRBV28 to TRBJ2-7; perhaps TRBD2 as D (5 bases). The DNA of the CDR3 is TGTGCCAGCAGTGGCCCGGGCCAACGGGGCTCCTACGAGCAGTACTTC. Amino acids: CASSGPGQRGSYEQYF.